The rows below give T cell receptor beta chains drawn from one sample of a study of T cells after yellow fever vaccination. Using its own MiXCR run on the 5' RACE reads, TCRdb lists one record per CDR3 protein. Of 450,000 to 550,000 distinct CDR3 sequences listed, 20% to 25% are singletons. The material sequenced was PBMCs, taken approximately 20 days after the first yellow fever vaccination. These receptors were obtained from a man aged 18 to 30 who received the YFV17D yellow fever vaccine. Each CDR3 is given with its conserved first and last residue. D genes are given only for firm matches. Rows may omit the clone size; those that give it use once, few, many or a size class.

CDR3 protein: CASSLGTGKPAGTEAFF
CDR3 DNA: TGTGCCAGTAGTCTCGGGACAGGGAAACCCGCGGGAACTGAAGCTTTCTTT
J gene: TRBJ1-1
V gene: TRBV19
D gene: TRBD1
clone size: .

CDR3 protein: CASSYSGSEQFF
CDR3 DNA: TGTGCCAGCAGTTACTCAGGGTCTGAGCAGTTCTTC
J gene: TRBJ2-1
V gene: TRBV6-5
D gene: .
clone size: few

CDR3 protein: CATRPNIGPNTEAFF
CDR3 DNA: TGTGCCACCCGGCCGAACATAGGGCCGAACACTGAAGCTTTCTTT
J gene: TRBJ1-1
V gene: TRBV10-3
D gene: .
clone size: .

CDR3 protein: CASSYVLAHPPITDTQYF
CDR3 DNA: TGTGCCAGCAGTTACGTCTTGGCCCACCCCCCCATCACAGATACGCAGTATTTT
J gene: TRBJ2-3
V gene: TRBV6-5
D gene: .
clone size: .

CDR3 protein: CASSLELGENTEAFF
CDR3 DNA: TGTGCCAGCAGCTTAGAATTAGGAGAGAACACTGAAGCTTTCTTT
J gene: TRBJ1-1
V gene: TRBV7-9
D gene: .
clone size: .

CDR3 protein: CASRRARENTF
CDR3 DNA: TGTGCCAGCAGACGAGCCCGGGAAAACACCTTC
J gene: TRBJ1-2
V gene: TRBV2
D gene: .
clone size: .

CDR3 protein: CASKNKGGSYNEQFF
CDR3 DNA: TGCGCCAGCAAAAACAAGGGGGGGAGCTACAATGAGCAGTTCTTC
J gene: TRBJ2-1
V gene: TRBV5-1
D gene: .
clone size: few

CDR3 protein: CSVDDLSGNTIYF
CDR3 DNA: TGCAGCGTTGATGATCTCTCTGGAAACACCATATATTTT
J gene: TRBJ1-3
V gene: TRBV29-1
D gene: .
clone size: .

CDR3 protein: CASGLAGGDTQYF
CDR3 DNA: TGTGCCAGCGGCCTAGCGGGGGGAGATACGCAGTATTTT
J gene: TRBJ2-3
V gene: TRBV7-3
D gene: TRBD2
clone size: .

CDR3 protein: CASSRDRTSYEQYF
CDR3 DNA: TGTGCCAGCAGTCGGGACAGAACATCCTACGAGCAGTACTTC
J gene: TRBJ2-7
V gene: TRBV12-3/TRBV12-4
D gene: TRBD1
clone size: few

CDR3 protein: CASSRDRAGEAFF
CDR3 DNA: TGCGCCAGCAGCCGGGACAGGGCGGGTGAAGCTTTCTTT
J gene: TRBJ1-1
V gene: TRBV5-1
D gene: TRBD1
clone size: few